The 15 T cell receptor beta chains below were found in one sample sequenced in a study of response to subunit inactivated influenza vaccine. One entry per CDR3 protein results from TCRdb running MiXCR on the RT-PCR reads. The sample lists about 540,000 distinct CDR3 sequences, 14% occurring once. The sample in question was PBMCs from blood, obtained about 13 days after vaccination. Receptor source: a man between 50 and 59 years old who received an inactivated influenza vaccine.

This chain uses TRBV4-3 with TRBJ2-6; D might be TRBD1 (5 bases). CDR1 LGHNA and CDR2 YSLEER come from the germline V gene. This CDR3 spans 17 amino acids. Trimming shortened V by 2 bases and J by 0 bases, and 11 bases separated the two germline ends. The CDR3, as DNA: TGCGCCAGCAGCCAAACATTTACAGGCTCTGGGGCCAACGTCCTGACTTTC. This translates into CASSQTFTGSGANVLTF.

This clonotype was counted many times. The genes are TRBV5-1 and TRBJ2-1, with 7 bases identical to TRBD1. This CDR3 comprises 14 residues. Germline CDR1 and CDR2: SGHRS and YFSETQ. V was pared by 4 bases and J by 7 bases, with 8 bases of the junction left unmatched. The CDR3 nucleotides read TGCGCCAGCAGCGGGACAGAGTCCGGAAATGAGCAGTTCTTC. This encodes CASSGTESGNEQFF.

This clonotype has a count of ten or more. The rearrangement uses TRBV29-1 and TRBJ1-1, with a weak D call TRBD1 (6 bases). The length of the CDR3 is 13 residues. V dropped 1 base and J dropped 4 bases, with 10 bases sitting between them. Germline V gene data show CDR1 as SQVTM and CDR2 as ANQGSEA. The CDR3 coding sequence is TGCAGCGTTGAAGTACAGGGTGGCACTGAAGCTTTCTTT. Its translation: CSVEVQGGTEAFF.

The chain is built from TRBV6-5 and TRBJ2-7; 7 positions agree with TRBD1. Germline trimming cut 0 bases from V and 5 bases from J; bases unmatched to any gene: 10. The length of the CDR3 is 16 residues. Germline CDR1 reads MNHEY; CDR2 reads SVGAGI. The CDR3 DNA sequence: TGTGCCAGCAGTTACTCCATAGGGGGCACCTTGGACGAGCAGTACTTC. It specifies CASSYSIGGTLDEQYF.

This sequence joins TRBV12-3 or TRBV12-4 and TRBJ1-5; no clear D gene. V lost 5 bases and J 6 bases, leaving 14 bases between the germline ends. The CDR3 extends over 14 amino acids. CDR3 DNA sequence: TGTGCCAGCAGTACCACACCGGGGAGTCAGCCCCAGCATTTT. Its protein is CASSTTPGSQPQHF.

This clonotype is a singleton in its sample. The chain recombines TRBV12-3 or TRBV12-4 with TRBJ2-7; D perhaps matches TRBD2 (5 bases). The CDR3 is made up of 17 amino acids. The V gene lost 6 bases and the J gene lost 0 bases, with 21 bases spanning the gap. The CDR3 region is CASSSGKWTDLSYEQYF. The CDR3 DNA reads as TGTGCCAGCAGCTCCGGGAAGTGGACCGACCTCTCCTACGAGCAGTACTTC.

A few counts support this clonotype. V is TRBV2 and J is TRBJ1-1; a possible D gene is TRBD1 (5 bases). V was shortened by 6 bases and J by 4 bases, with 9 bases between the two germline ends. This CDR3 has 12 amino acids. The germline V gene has CDR1 SNHLY and CDR2 FYNNEI. CDR3 bases: TGTGCCAGCAGGACAGAGATCACTGAAGCTTTCTTT. Translation gives CASRTEITEAFF.

The chain recombines TRBV30 with TRBJ2-5; D remains unclear. Trimming left V 1 base short and J 9 bases short, with 9 bases between. The CDR3 is 11 residues long. Germline CDR1 is GTSNPN and CDR2 is SVGIG (reference sequence). Here the CDR3 DNA reads TGTGCCTGGAGTGCGAAAGGGCCCCAGTACTTC. Translation: CAWSAKGPQYF.

As for this clonotype: Since a much larger clone is just one base distant, this may be a read error. This chain connects TRBV12-3 or TRBV12-4 to TRBJ2-2; 10 bases are shared with TRBD2. The CDR3 consists of 17 residues. CDR3 in amino acids: CVSRDPSGGPNTGELFF. Written as DNA, the CDR3 is TGTGTCAGCAGGGACCCTAGCGGGGGCCCGAACACCGGGGAGCTGTTTTTT.

This clonotype was counted a few times. V usage is TRBV12-3 or TRBV12-4 and J usage is TRBJ1-1, with 9 positions matching TRBD1. The CDR3 consists of 13 residues. J gave up 9 bases and V 6 bases, and 8 bases lay outside the gene matches. CDR3 amino acids: CASSQWDREKAFF. In DNA form, the CDR3 reads TGTGCCAGCAGCCAATGGGACAGGGAAAAAGCTTTCTTT.

A word on this clonotype: Given a much more abundant clone one base away, this may be a read error. The rearrangement links TRBV20-1 to TRBJ2-5, with 12 nucleotides matching TRBD1. Germline values: CDR1 DFQATT, CDR2 SNEGSKA (reference sequence). This CDR3 has 14 residues. As DNA, the CDR3 is TGCATTGCAGACCCGGGACAGGGGGCGGAGACCCAGTACTTC. This translates into CIADPGQGAETQYF.

The chain carries TRBV29-1 and TRBJ2-7; 10 bases line up with TRBD2. The ends lost 2 bases at V and 1 base at J; junction bases unmatched: 8. CDR3 size: 16 residues. The germline V gene encodes CDR1 SQVTM and CDR2 ANQGSEA. This chain's CDR3 is CSVESRRTSGSYEQYF. As DNA, the CDR3 is TGCAGCGTTGAATCTCGGCGGACTAGCGGTTCCTACGAGCAGTACTTC.

V usage is TRBV5-1 and J usage is TRBJ1-6; no clear D. The germline CDR1 and CDR2 sequences are SGHRS and YFSETQ. The CDR3 spans 14 residues. V dropped 4 bases and J dropped 6 bases, with 11 bases sitting between them. The CDR3 reads CASSHGQANSPLHF. CDR3 nucleotides: TGCGCCAGCAGCCATGGGCAGGCTAATTCACCCCTCCACTTT.

This clonotype was picked up one time. CDR3 nucleotides: TGTGCCAGCAGTTCTCTTGGGACTAGTCGCGAGCAGTACTTC. This encodes CASSSLGTSREQYF. This chain connects TRBV6-2 or TRBV6-3 to TRBJ2-7, with 8 bases lining up with TRBD2. In germline, CDR1 is MNHEY, CDR2 SVGEGT. The CDR3 totals 14 residues. The J segment lost 6 bases and the V segment lost 4 bases, leaving 8 bases of the junction unmatched.

This clonotype appeared a few times. The chain combines TRBV5-1 with TRBJ1-6; D might be TRBD1 (5 bases). Germline V gene data show CDR1 as SGHRS and CDR2 as YFSETQ. Trimming took 0 bases from V and 7 from J, leaving 14 bases between them. This CDR3 has 16 residues. CDR3 DNA: TGCGCCAGCAGCTTGGGCGACAGAGCGGGGAATTCACCCCTCCACTTT. Amino acid sequence: CASSLGDRAGNSPLHF.